Listed below are T cell receptor beta chains from one sample, sequenced in a study of blood T cell repertoires in COVID-19. The assay was immunoSEQ multiplex PCR, and TCRdb's table has in-frame clones only and misses some. The table records 150,000 to 170,000 clones, over 60% of them present only once. The sample comprised peripheral blood. These receptors all come from an elderly man with acute or convalescent COVID-19. Both conserved end residues are trimmed from each CDR3. Size tells how often a clone was seen (once, few, many) or the class of an expanded clone, and some rows leave it out.

J gene: TRBJ2-7; clone size: NA; V gene: TRBV7-2; CDR3 protein: ASSSVLAATYEQY
J gene: TRBJ1-2; clone size: NA; V gene: TRBV29-1; CDR3 protein: SGETGDYGYT
J gene: TRBJ2-1; clone size: once; V gene: TRBV27; CDR3 protein: ASSFGQGARDEQF
J gene: TRBJ1-1; clone size: NA; V gene: TRBV18; CDR3 protein: ASSGQVTNTEAF
J gene: TRBJ1-2; clone size: few; V gene: TRBV4-1; CDR3 protein: ASSQVQGLAYGYT
J gene: TRBJ2-5; clone size: NA; V gene: TRBV4-3; CDR3 protein: ASSQAQGQETQY
J gene: TRBJ1-2; clone size: NA; V gene: TRBV7-9; CDR3 protein: ASSLVGGLPYGYT
J gene: TRBJ2-5; clone size: NA; V gene: TRBV5-1; CDR3 protein: ASSLGFRLAGALQETQY
J gene: TRBJ2-3; clone size: NA; V gene: TRBV5-1; CDR3 protein: ASSLAAGNRDTQY
J gene: TRBJ1-1; clone size: NA; V gene: TRBV6-5; CDR3 protein: ASSYSTGTEAF
J gene: TRBJ2-7; clone size: NA; V gene: TRBV2; CDR3 protein: ASREPGQGAREQY
J gene: TRBJ2-3; clone size: NA; V gene: TRBV4-3; CDR3 protein: ASSRRRTVAGARPTDTQY
J gene: TRBJ2-2; clone size: NA; V gene: TRBV5-6; CDR3 protein: ASAPQARGRPGELF
J gene: TRBJ1-6; clone size: few; V gene: TRBV2; CDR3 protein: ASSEMGGGMNSPLH
J gene: TRBJ2-1; clone size: few; V gene: TRBV7-9; CDR3 protein: ASSLISGSSYNEQF
J gene: TRBJ2-5; clone size: NA; V gene: TRBV6-2/TRBV6-3; CDR3 protein: ASSSHSLQWGTQRETQY
J gene: TRBJ2-7; clone size: NA; V gene: TRBV20-1; CDR3 protein: SASYGTGGSEQY
J gene: TRBJ1-1; clone size: NA; V gene: TRBV11-2; CDR3 protein: ASSFSEGTEAF
J gene: TRBJ2-5; clone size: NA; V gene: TRBV9; CDR3 protein: ASSVDPQRGGETQY
J gene: TRBJ1-2; clone size: NA; V gene: TRBV21-1; CDR3 protein: ASSKQGCGYT
J gene: TRBJ2-5; clone size: NA; V gene: TRBV5-1; CDR3 protein: ASSSQGGTEETQY
J gene: TRBJ2-1; clone size: NA; V gene: TRBV29-1; CDR3 protein: SVVQGGPNEQF
J gene: TRBJ2-2; clone size: NA; V gene: TRBV5-1; CDR3 protein: ASSLQAGGASATGELF
J gene: TRBJ2-1; clone size: few; V gene: TRBV12-5; CDR3 protein: ASGPGTGPYNEQF
J gene: TRBJ1-2; clone size: NA; V gene: TRBV5-1; CDR3 protein: ASTSTGDNYGYT
J gene: TRBJ2-5; clone size: NA; V gene: TRBV24-1; CDR3 protein: ATSDYRDRGETQY
J gene: TRBJ1-2; clone size: NA; V gene: TRBV24-1; CDR3 protein: ATSDFTAAVGYT
J gene: TRBJ2-3; clone size: once; V gene: TRBV5-1; CDR3 protein: ASRWGPSSTDTQY
J gene: TRBJ1-6; clone size: NA; V gene: TRBV6-1; CDR3 protein: ASSELLELTSPLH
J gene: TRBJ1-1; clone size: NA; V gene: TRBV9; CDR3 protein: ASSNQQGAWAEAF
J gene: TRBJ2-1; clone size: NA; V gene: TRBV30; CDR3 protein: AWTGGSEQF
J gene: TRBJ1-3; clone size: NA; V gene: TRBV24-1; CDR3 protein: ATSDSRGGNTIY
J gene: TRBJ1-5; clone size: NA; V gene: TRBV6-4; CDR3 protein: ASSEVGGRQPQH
J gene: TRBJ2-2; clone size: NA; V gene: TRBV14; CDR3 protein: ASSQEFSGVIANTGELF
J gene: TRBJ2-5; clone size: NA; V gene: TRBV6-5; CDR3 protein: ASSPRLAGWETQY
J gene: TRBJ2-5; clone size: NA; V gene: TRBV4-2; CDR3 protein: ASSQALAVGPPGETQY
J gene: TRBJ2-7; clone size: NA; V gene: TRBV7-9; CDR3 protein: ASSLEKRPYEQY
J gene: TRBJ2-1; clone size: NA; V gene: TRBV18; CDR3 protein: ASSPTTSGYNEQF
J gene: TRBJ2-3; clone size: NA; V gene: TRBV3-1/TRBV3-2; CDR3 protein: ASSLKGTDTQY
J gene: TRBJ2-2; clone size: NA; V gene: TRBV11-3; CDR3 protein: ASSRQIQGGGGELF
J gene: TRBJ1-2; clone size: NA; V gene: TRBV9; CDR3 protein: ASSSVDSVYGYT
J gene: TRBJ2-2; clone size: NA; V gene: TRBV24-1; CDR3 protein: ATRRGSNTGELF
J gene: TRBJ1-1; clone size: NA; V gene: TRBV15; CDR3 protein: ATSRGQGARRDTEAF
J gene: TRBJ2-4; clone size: NA; V gene: TRBV4-3; CDR3 protein: ASSQDLPLGSGGLAKNIQY
J gene: TRBJ2-3; clone size: NA; V gene: TRBV6-9; CDR3 protein: ASSYFDRVPDTQY
J gene: TRBJ2-5; clone size: NA; V gene: TRBV7-2; CDR3 protein: ASSWTGEETQY
J gene: TRBJ2-7; clone size: NA; V gene: TRBV27; CDR3 protein: ASSFGQWYEQY
J gene: TRBJ2-7; clone size: NA; V gene: TRBV5-1; CDR3 protein: ASRWRGKEDEQY
J gene: TRBJ1-1; clone size: NA; V gene: TRBV29-1; CDR3 protein: SVEGLSRTEAF
J gene: TRBJ2-5; clone size: NA; V gene: TRBV24-1; CDR3 protein: ATSDSRTAQETQY
J gene: TRBJ2-3; clone size: NA; V gene: TRBV5-1; CDR3 protein: ASSLGLADGDTQY
J gene: TRBJ2-7; clone size: NA; V gene: TRBV7-2; CDR3 protein: ASSLVGETEQY